The 21 T cell receptor beta chains given below trace back to one sample, sequenced in a study of T cells in Graves' hyperthyroidism and ophthalmopathy. Researchers took RNA transcripts and amplified the TCR beta CDR3 regions from them. The HTBI primer set was used in a first-round RT-PCR of the TCR CDR3. TCRdb processed the multiplex PCR reads anew with MiXCR; each CDR3 protein has one entry. The sample carries 450,000 to 700,000 distinct CDR3 sequences, 35% to 55% recorded once. The sample was peripheral blood or thyroid tissue (not recorded which). The receptors were gathered from an adult woman with Graves' disease, either hyperthyroidism or ophthalmopathy (not recorded which).

The genes are TRBV29-1 and TRBJ1-1, with D possibly TRBD1 on 5 matching bases. V was clipped by 4 bases and J by 10 bases, with 16 bases between them. The CDR3 extends over 12 amino acids. Per the germline V gene, CDR1 is SQVTM and CDR2 is ANQGSEA. The CDR3 is CSVVGDSMRAFF. The CDR3 DNA reads as TGCAGCGTTGTGGGCGACAGTATGCGAGCTTTCTTT.

This chain links TRBV5-1 with TRBJ1-2; D unclear. The CDR3 runs to 14 residues. Germline CDR1 SGHRS, CDR2 YFSETQ. The V end was cut by 0 bases, the J end by 0 bases, with 6 bases between. The CDR3 loop is CASSLGVTNYGYTF. The CDR3 DNA reads TGCGCCAGCAGCTTGGGCGTAACTAACTATGGCTACACCTTC.

This clonotype occurred many times. The chain recombines TRBV6-5 with TRBJ1-5; D is unresolved. The germline V gene has CDR1 MNHEY and CDR2 SVGAGI. This CDR3 is 14 amino acids long. The germline V and J ends were trimmed by 0 bases and 1 base, with 4 bases remaining between them. DNA for the CDR3: TGTGCCAGCAGTTACTCGGGGAGCAATCAGCCCCAGCATTTT. It codes for CASSYSGSNQPQHF.

The rearrangement joins TRBV19 to TRBJ2-1, with D possibly being TRBD1 or TRBD2 (5 bases each). Trimming cost V 2 bases and J 9 bases, with 14 bases left between them. The V gene's germline CDR1 is LNHDA and CDR2 SQIVND (reference sequence). This CDR3 comprises 14 residues. CDR3: CASSITGTNTEQFF. In nucleotides, the CDR3 is TGTGCCAGTAGTATAACCGGGACCAACACTGAGCAGTTCTTC.

In its sample, this clonotype was seen many times. V and J are TRBV6-5 and TRBJ1-3; D uncertain. CDR1 is MNHEY, CDR2 SVGAGI, per germline. V lost 2 bases and J lost 0, with 8 bases in between. The CDR3 loop spans 15 amino acids. The CDR3 spells CASSYGPDSGNTIYF. The DNA for the CDR3 is TGTGCCAGCAGTTACGGGCCGGACTCTGGAAACACCATATATTTT.

V is TRBV28 and J is TRBJ1-1; TRBD1 is a possible D gene (6 bases). The CDR3 is 13 amino acids. V lost 2 bases and J lost 6, with 10 bases in between. The germline gives CDR1 MDHEN, CDR2 SYDVKM. This CDR3 reads CASSLREGAEAFF. For the CDR3, the DNA is TGTGCCAGCAGTTTAAGGGAGGGGGCTGAAGCTTTCTTT. Full variable domain (remainder filled in from reference TRBV28 and TRBJ1-1): DVKVTQSSRYLVKRTGEKVFLECVQDMDHENMFWYRQDPGLGLRLIYFSYDVKMKEKGDIPEGYSVSREKKERFSLILESASTNQTSMYLCASSLREGAEAFFGQGTRLTVV.

This sequence joins TRBV5-1 and TRBJ1-1; D possibly corresponds to TRBD1 (5 bases). This CDR3 has 13 amino acids. Looked up from germline, CDR1 is SGHRS and CDR2 is YFSETQ. With 3 bases removed from V and 5 bases from J, the gap between germline ends came to 11 bases. CDR3 in DNA: TGCGCCAGCAGCTGGGGACCCGGGACTGAAGCTTTCTTT. This sequence encodes CASSWGPGTEAFF.

This clonotype has a count of ten or more. The chain has TRBV7-6 and TRBJ2-7; D might be TRBD2 (6 bases). Germline CDR1 SGHVS, CDR2 FNYEAQ. V was clipped by 5 bases and J by 4 bases, with 27 bases between them. The CDR3 extends over 18 amino acids. The CDR3 DNA is TGTGCCAGCAGCCGGGCGGGGAACGCCCCAGGTGGGGAATACGAGCAGTACTTC. It encodes CASSRAGNAPGGEYEQYF.

This clonotype came up many times. V is TRBV2 and J is TRBJ1-5, with D maybe TRBD1 (5 bases). Trimming shortened V by 5 bases and J by 0 bases, and 11 bases separated the two germline ends. CDR3 length equals 15 residues. The V gene's germline CDR1 is SNHLY and CDR2 FYNNEI. CDR3 region: CASSSQGLSNQPQHF. The CDR3 DNA sequence: TGTGCCAGCAGTAGCCAGGGACTTAGCAATCAGCCCCAGCATTTT.

Remarks on this clonotype: A junction boundary mismatches the germline segment, possibly from a read error. The chain carries TRBV11-2 and TRBJ1-6, with D maybe TRBD1 (6 bases). Germline V gene data show CDR1 as SGHAT and CDR2 as FQNNGV. The CDR3 is 15 residues long. The CDR3 sequence is CASSQGVRGGSPLHF. As DNA, the CDR3 is TGCGCCAGCAGCCAAGGGGTCAGGGGAGGGTCACCCCTCCACTTT.

The J gene is TRBJ1-5, the V gene TRBV15, with 8 bases aligning to TRBD1. Per germline, CDR1 LNHNV and CDR2 YYDKDF (reference sequence). V gave up 0 bases and J gave up 7 bases; unmatched junction bases: 11. This CDR3 comprises 17 residues. CDR3 DNA sequence: TGTGCCACCAGCAGAGACGCAATGACAGGGGTTTCGCAGCCCCAGCATTTT. Its protein is CATSRDAMTGVSQPQHF.

The chain has TRBV2 and TRBJ2-7; maybe TRBD1 (6 bases). This CDR3 has 13 residues. Germline CDR1 reads SNHLY; CDR2 reads FYNNEI. V was cut by 7 bases and J by 0 bases, with 10 bases left in between. The CDR3 DNA follows: TGTGCCAGCACCCGACAGGCCTCCTACGAGCAGTACTTC. Translation gives CASTRQASYEQYF.

This clonotype has a count of ten or more. The chain carries TRBV2 and TRBJ2-7; D possibly corresponds to TRBD1 (6 bases). This CDR3 has 12 residues. The germline CDR1 and CDR2 sequences are SNHLY and FYNNEI. V was cut by 5 bases and J by 2 bases, with 7 bases left in between. CDR3 DNA sequence: TGTGCCAGCAGTCGGACAGCCTACGAGCAGTACTTC. Its translation is CASSRTAYEQYF.

J is TRBJ1-5 and V is TRBV7-2; 8 bases map to TRBD1. V trimming: 5 bases; J trimming: 6 bases; junction bases outside the gene matches: 9. The CDR3 is 15 residues long. CDR1 SGHTA and CDR2 FQGNSA come from the germline V gene. This CDR3 is CASSLSRGRGQPQHF. The CDR3 DNA sequence: TGTGCCAGCAGCCTAAGCAGGGGGCGCGGTCAGCCCCAGCATTTT.

The table lists this clonotype with many counts. This chain joins TRBV28 and TRBJ2-5; 8 bases agree with TRBD2. Germline CDR1 MDHEN, CDR2 SYDVKM. The CDR3 contains 13 residues. Losses at the gene ends were 8 bases for V and 4 bases for J; bases not matched to a gene: 6. Here the CDR3 reads CASRLAGIETQYF. The CDR3 bases are TGTGCCAGCCGGTTAGCGGGAATAGAGACCCAGTACTTC. The full variable domain, rest sourced from reference TRBV28 and TRBJ2-5, is DVKVTQSSRYLVKRTGEKVFLECVQDMDHENMFWYRQDPGLGLRLIYFSYDVKMKEKGDIPEGYSVSREKKERFSLILESASTNQTSMYLCASRLAGIETQYFGPGTRLLVL.

The V gene is TRBV5-4, the J gene TRBJ1-4; D is undetermined. V was pared by 3 bases and J by 5 bases, with 11 bases between. Germline assignment: CDR1 SGHNT and CDR2 YYREEE (reference sequence). CDR3 size: 14 residues. The DNA for the CDR3 is TGTGCCAGCAGCTCCCGTGGGAACAATGAAAAACTGTTTTTT. This encodes CASSSRGNNEKLFF.

This clonotype showed up many times. The CDR3 is CSARDSLRLYYGYTF. The CDR3 nucleotides read TGCAGTGCTAGAGATAGCCTACGGCTATACTATGGCTACACCTTC. The rearrangement uses TRBV20-1 and TRBJ1-2; D not certain. The CDR3 sequence is 15 residues long. V lost 0 bases and J lost 3, with 14 bases in between. Germline V CDR1 and CDR2: DFQATT, SNEGSKA (reference sequence).

The rearrangement uses TRBV9 and TRBJ2-7; TRBD2 matches at 7 bases. This CDR3 is 13 amino acids long. Germline V gene data show CDR1 as SGDLS and CDR2 as YYNGEE. Trimming cost V 3 bases and J 6 bases; bases outside gene matches: 6. This chain's CDR3 is CASSGGRGSEQYF. In DNA, the CDR3 is TGTGCCAGCAGCGGCGGGCGGGGGTCCGAGCAGTACTTC.

This clonotype was seen ten or more times. The rearrangement links TRBV20-1 to TRBJ2-5, with 8 bases that match TRBD2. CDR3 size: 15 residues. Trimming took 4 bases from V and 3 from J; bases not matched to a gene: 10. Germline V gives CDR1 DFQATT, CDR2 SNEGSKA (reference sequence). The CDR3 DNA reads TGCAGTGCTACCCCCTTCCGGGGGGGAGAAGAGACCCAGTACTTC. Translating gives CSATPFRGGEETQYF.

This clonotype appeared a few times. CDR3 residues: CSARYPEQYF. CDR3 in DNA: TGCAGTGCTAGATACCCCGAGCAGTACTTC. The rearrangement joins TRBV20-1 to TRBJ2-7; D gene unclear. Germline-derived CDR1 and CDR2 are DFQATT and SNEGSKA (reference sequence). This CDR3 has 10 residues. Trimming took off 2 bases at V and 6 bases at J, with 5 bases between the two ends.

The chain has TRBV10-3 and TRBJ1-2, with D possibly being TRBD1 (6 bases). The V gene's germline CDR1 is ENHRY and CDR2 SYGVKD. V was shortened by 6 bases and J by 4 bases, with 21 bases between the two germline ends. CDR3 length equals 16 residues. The CDR3 sequence: CAISVAGARNLYGYTF. In DNA form, the CDR3 reads TGTGCCATCAGCGTAGCGGGGGCCAGGAACCTCTATGGCTACACCTTC.